This T cell receptor beta chain was profiled in a study of CD8 T cells in Susac syndrome. V was shortened by 1 base and J by 6 bases, with 9 bases between the two germline ends. The CDR3 runs 13 residues. Germline-derived CDR1 and CDR2 are LNHDA and SQIVND (reference sequence). When the RNA was reverse transcribed, random hexamers were used with an input of about 0.5 to 1 ug. TCRdb re-called the immunoSEQ multiplex PCR reads with MiXCR, one entry per CDR3 protein. Here the sample spans 170,000 or so distinct CDR3 sequences, around 93% being singletons. The material sequenced was CD4+ T cells from PBMCs. The receptor was derived from a human donor with multiple sclerosis. V usage is TRBV19 and J usage is TRBJ1-1; no firm D call. The chain's CDR3 is CASSIVRRAEAFF. DNA for the CDR3: TGTGCCAGTAGTATAGTAAGGAGGGCTGAAGCTTTCTTT.